The 20 T cell receptor beta chains below were found in one sample sequenced in a study of CD8 T cells in ankylosing spondylitis. Study-level points and caveats: For ankylosing spondylitis blood, a TCR beta motif of seven to nine highly homologous variants appeared characteristic.

MiXCR, run by TCRdb on the 5' RACE reads, gives a single entry per CDR3 protein. The sample carries about 420,000 distinct CDR3 sequences, about a fifth recorded once. Their recognized antigens are unknown. Sequenced sample: blood, either unsorted or a sorted T cell fraction (not recorded which). These receptors were collected from a male donor with ankylosing spondylitis.

The V and J genes are TRBV2 and TRBJ1-1, with 7 bases aligning to TRBD1. CDR1 and CDR2 from the germline V gene are SNHLY and FYNNEI. J gave up 3 bases and V 8 bases, and 9 bases lay outside the gene matches. CDR3 size: 14 residues. DNA of the CDR3: TGTGCCAGCCGCGACAGGGTACTTTACACTGAAGCTTTCTTT. This translates into CASRDRVLYTEAFF.

The chain carries TRBV7-9 and TRBJ1-2; 11 nucleotides agree with TRBD1. Trimming at V came to 1 base and at J to 5 bases, leaving 6 bases not matched to a gene. From germline, CDR1 is SEHNR and CDR2 FQNEAQ (reference sequence). CDR3 length equals 16 residues. CDR3 in DNA: TGTGCCAGCAGCTTAGGTGGACAGGGGGCGCTGTATGGCTACACCTTC. It yields the protein CASSLGGQGALYGYTF.

The gene calls are TRBV4-2 and TRBJ1-2, with D perhaps TRBD1 (5 bases). Germline V gene lookup returns CDR1 LGHNA and CDR2 YNFKEQ. The V gene lost 0 bases and the J gene lost 7 bases, with 18 bases spanning the gap. CDR3 length equals 16 residues. Here the CDR3 reads CASSQDGVQGARGYTF. DNA for the CDR3: TGTGCCAGCAGCCAAGATGGGGTGCAGGGAGCTCGTGGCTACACCTTC.

This clonotype was observed a few times. The rearrangement joins TRBV2 to TRBJ2-7, with 7 bases that match TRBD1. This CDR3 comprises 14 residues. CDR1 is SNHLY, CDR2 FYNNEI, per germline. Trimming at V came to 5 bases and at J to 5 bases, leaving 9 bases not matched to a gene. CDR3 protein: CASSSLDRRHEQYF. The CDR3 bases are TGTGCCAGCAGTAGTCTGGACAGGAGACACGAGCAGTACTTC.

This clonotype was seen only a few times. The CDR3 spells CASSLARDEQFF. Written as DNA, the CDR3 is TGTGCCAGCAGCTTGGCCAGGGATGAGCAGTTCTTC. V is TRBV7-9 and J is TRBJ2-1, with D maybe TRBD1 (5 bases). Trimming left V 3 bases short and J 8 bases short, with 8 bases between. The CDR3 is made up of 12 amino acids. The germline CDR1 and CDR2 sequences are SEHNR and FQNEAQ (reference sequence).

This clonotype has just a few counts. The chain couples TRBV6-2 or TRBV6-3 to TRBJ2-3; tentative D call: TRBD2 (5 bases). Germline CDR1 MNHEY, CDR2 SVGEGT. There are 16 residues in the CDR3. Between the trimmed V and J ends, which lost 0 bases and 7 bases, there was a span of 17 bases. As DNA, the CDR3 is TGTGCCAGCAGTTACTCGAGACGATTGCGGGCGAATACGCAGTATTTT. The encoded protein is CASSYSRRLRANTQYF.

This clonotype occurred many times. The CDR3 nucleotides are TGTGCCAGCAGCCCCTATGATGAGCAGTTCTTC. It is translated as CASSPYDEQFF. The V gene is TRBV7-9, the J gene TRBJ2-1; unclear D gene. Germline CDR1 and CDR2: SEHNR and FQNEAQ (reference sequence). The CDR3 contains 11 residues. V gave up 5 bases and J gave up 8 bases, with 7 bases separating them.

This chain uses TRBV6-6 with TRBJ2-7; no definite D call. The germline V gene encodes CDR1 MNHNY and CDR2 SVGAGI (reference sequence). This CDR3 comprises 11 residues. With 5 bases removed from V and 6 bases from J, the gap between germline ends came to 8 bases. The CDR3 spells CASSLRAEQYF. In nucleotides, the CDR3 is TGTGCCAGCAGTCTACGGGCCGAGCAGTACTTC.

The table lists this clonotype with a few counts. The V gene is TRBV5-1, the J gene TRBJ2-2, with D unclear. This CDR3 contains 13 residues. V gave up 3 bases and J gave up 1 base, with 4 bases separating them. In germline, CDR1 is SGHRS, CDR2 YFSETQ. The CDR3 DNA reads as TGCGCCAGCAGCTCGTTGAACACCGGGGAGCTGTTTTTT. Its protein is CASSSLNTGELFF.

This clonotype was counted only a few times. The chain has TRBV20-1 and TRBJ2-4; D not resolved. Germline V gene sequence: CDR1 DFQATT, CDR2 SNEGSKA (reference sequence). V was clipped by 2 bases and J by 3 bases, with 8 bases between them. The CDR3 contains 13 residues. In DNA, the CDR3 is TGCAGTGCTAGAAGTGGGTACAAAAACATTCAGTACTTC. Protein product: CSARSGYKNIQYF.

In DNA form, the CDR3 reads TGTGCCAGCAGCTTAGCGTTGGGACAGACGTTTAATTCACCCCTCCACTTT. Amino acid sequence: CASSLALGQTFNSPLHF. The chain links TRBV7-9 to TRBJ1-6, with TRBD1 matching 7 bases. V trimming: 0 bases; J trimming: 6 bases; junction bases outside the gene matches: 8. The CDR3 loop spans 17 amino acids. Looked up from germline, CDR1 is SEHNR and CDR2 is FQNEAQ (reference sequence).

The V gene is TRBV28, the J gene TRBJ2-1; TRBD2 matches 11 bases. Germline trimming cut 5 bases from V and 9 bases from J; bases unmatched to any gene: 3. This CDR3 has 13 residues. Germline CDR1 MDHEN, CDR2 SYDVKM. The CDR3 DNA reads TGTGCCAGCAGTGAGGGACTAGCGGTTGAGCAGTTCTTC. Translated, it gives CASSEGLAVEQFF.

The chain carries TRBV7-6 and TRBJ2-3; D gene uncertain. CDR1 and CDR2 from the germline V gene are SGHVS and FNYEAQ. The germline V and J ends were trimmed by 1 base and 4 bases, with 15 bases remaining between them. The CDR3 contains 16 residues. The CDR3 DNA reads TGTGCCAGCAGCTTAGGCTCGGCGGCTCTCGCAGATACGCAGTATTTT. Amino acids: CASSLGSAALADTQYF. Based on the CDR3 plus reference TRBV7-6 and TRBJ2-3, the full variable domain is GAGVSQSPRYKVTKRGQDVALRCDPISGHVSLYWYRQALGQGPEFLTYFNYEAQQDKSGLPNDRFSAERPEGSISTLTIQRTEQRDSAMYRCASSLGSAALADTQYFGPGTRLTVL.

V gene TRBV20-1 combines with J gene TRBJ1-1; 7 bases match TRBD1. Germline values: CDR1 DFQATT, CDR2 SNEGSKA (reference sequence). CDR3 length equals 14 residues. The V and J ends lost 3 bases and 5 bases, in that order; junction bases with no gene match: 9. The CDR3 sequence is CSARSGGGWTEAFF. The DNA of the CDR3 is TGCAGTGCTAGGAGTGGAGGGGGCTGGACTGAAGCTTTCTTT.

This clonotype was seen only a few times. The V and J genes are TRBV28 and TRBJ2-7, with TRBD1 matching over 8 bases. Germline V gene sequence: CDR1 MDHEN, CDR2 SYDVKM. The CDR3 has 14 residues. V was pared by 7 bases and J by 2 bases, with 7 bases of the junction left unmatched. CDR3 region: CASTPSGGTYEQYF. The DNA for the CDR3 is TGTGCCAGCACCCCATCAGGGGGCACCTACGAGCAGTACTTC. The entire variable domain, with the rest obtained from reference TRBV28 and TRBJ2-7, is as follows: DVKVTQSSRYLVKRTGEKVFLECVQDMDHENMFWYRQDPGLGLRLIYFSYDVKMKEKGDIPEGYSVSREKKERFSLILESASTNQTSMYLCASTPSGGTYEQYFGPGTRLTVT.

J is TRBJ1-2 and V is TRBV5-1, with D uncertain. V shed 1 base and J shed 6 bases, with 10 bases lying between them. This CDR3 has 13 residues. Germline V gives CDR1 SGHRS, CDR2 YFSETQ. For the CDR3, the DNA is TGCGCCAGCAGCTTGCGGACGGACGATGGCTACACCTTC. Its protein product is CASSLRTDDGYTF.

This clonotype was detected ten times or more. CDR3 in amino acids: CSVEERDSYNEQFF. For the CDR3, the DNA is TGCAGCGTTGAAGAGCGGGATTCATACAATGAGCAGTTCTTC. The chain links TRBV29-1 to TRBJ2-1; a weak D match, TRBD2 (6 bases). Germline lookup yields CDR1 SQVTM and CDR2 ANQGSEA. The V end was cut by 0 bases, the J end by 4 bases, with 10 bases between. This CDR3 is 14 amino acids long.

This clonotype appeared a few times. The chain couples TRBV19 to TRBJ2-6; D uncertain. Trimming removed 8 bases at V and 0 bases at J, with 5 bases between. Germline values: CDR1 LNHDA, CDR2 SQIVND (reference sequence). The CDR3 spans 13 residues. Here the CDR3 reads CASGVSGANVLTF. DNA for the CDR3: TGTGCCAGTGGGGTCTCTGGGGCCAACGTCCTGACTTTC.

The chain combines TRBV9 with TRBJ1-4, with no clear D. This CDR3 comprises 16 residues. Germline CDR1 reads SGDLS; CDR2 reads YYNGEE. The ends were cut back, 4 bases at V and 0 bases at J, with 13 bases in the middle. CDR3 sequence reads: CASSPTGSTTNEKLFF. The CDR3 DNA is TGTGCCAGCAGCCCAACGGGCAGCACAACTAATGAAAAACTGTTTTTT.

The genes are TRBV5-8 and TRBJ2-5; D possibly matches TRBD1 or TRBD2 (6 bases each). This CDR3 has 15 amino acids. Trimming took off 1 base at V and 5 bases at J, with 15 bases between the two ends. Germline V gene lookup returns CDR1 SGHTS and CDR2 YDEGEE. CDR3 loop: CASSLLQTGAETQYF. Written as DNA, the CDR3 is TGTGCCAGCAGCTTGCTTCAGACGGGGGCGGAGACCCAGTACTTC. Full variable domain (outside the CDR3, taken from reference TRBV5-8 and TRBJ2-5): EAGVTQSPTHLIKTRGQQATLRCSPISGHTSVYWYQQALGLGLQFLLWYDEGEERNRGNFPPRFSGRQFPNYSSELNVNALELEDSALYLCASSLLQTGAETQYFGPGTRLLVL.